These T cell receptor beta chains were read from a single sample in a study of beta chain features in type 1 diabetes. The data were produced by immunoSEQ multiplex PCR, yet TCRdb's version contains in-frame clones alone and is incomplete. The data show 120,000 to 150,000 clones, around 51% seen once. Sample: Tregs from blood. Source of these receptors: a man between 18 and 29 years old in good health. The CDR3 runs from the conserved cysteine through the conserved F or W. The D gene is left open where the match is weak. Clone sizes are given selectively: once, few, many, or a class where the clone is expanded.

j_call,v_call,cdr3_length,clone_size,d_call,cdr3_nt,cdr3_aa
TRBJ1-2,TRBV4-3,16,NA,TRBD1,TGCGCCAGCAGCCAAGGGATTGACAGGGGGACCTATGGCTACACCTTC,CASSQGIDRGTYGYTF
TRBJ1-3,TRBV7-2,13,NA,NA,TGTGCCAGCAGCTCTTCTATGGGAAACACCATATATTTT,CASSSSMGNTIYF
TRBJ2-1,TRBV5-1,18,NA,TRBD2,TGCGCCAGCAGCTTGGCATTGGGACTAGCGGGACAAGGCAATGAGCAGTTCTTC,CASSLALGLAGQGNEQFF
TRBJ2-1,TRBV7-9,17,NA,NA,TGTGCCAGCAGCTTCATCGCTCCGGCCCTCCCCGAGGGTGAGCAGTTCTTC,CASSFIAPALPEGEQFF
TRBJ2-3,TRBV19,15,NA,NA,TGTGCCAGTAGTTGGGCAGGGCAAGGCGCAGATACGCAGTATTTT,CASSWAGQGADTQYF
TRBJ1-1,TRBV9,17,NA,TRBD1,TGTGCCAGCAGCCCAACCGGAACAGGGGGCCGGAACACTGAAGCTTTCTTT,CASSPTGTGGRNTEAFF
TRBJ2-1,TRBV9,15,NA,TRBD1,TGTGCCAGCAGCGCACAGGGGGATGGATCTTGGGAGCAGTTCTTC,CASSAQGDGSWEQFF
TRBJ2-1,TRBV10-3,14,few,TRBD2,TGTGCCATCAGTTTTAGCGGGGGGGACAATGAGCAGTTCTTC,CAISFSGGDNEQFF
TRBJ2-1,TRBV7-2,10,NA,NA,TGTGCCAGCAGCTTAGCTCGACTGATCTTC,CASSLARLIF
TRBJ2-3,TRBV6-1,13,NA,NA,TGTGCCAGCAGTGAAGGCCGGGCAGATACGCAGTATTTT,CASSEGRADTQYF
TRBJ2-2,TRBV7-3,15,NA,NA,TGTGCCAGCAGCTCCTTCGTATCGAACACCGGGGAGCTGTTTTTT,CASSSFVSNTGELFF
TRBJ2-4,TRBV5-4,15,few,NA,TGTGCCAGCAGCCCAGGGGTCTTAGCCAAAAACATTCAGTACTTC,CASSPGVLAKNIQYF
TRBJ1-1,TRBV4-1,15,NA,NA,TGCGCCAGCAGCCAAGGCCCGGGTGGGAACACTGAAGCTTTCTTT,CASSQGPGGNTEAFF
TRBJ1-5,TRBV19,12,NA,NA,TGTGCCAGTAGTGGACAAGATCAGCCCCAGCATTTT,CASSGQDQPQHF
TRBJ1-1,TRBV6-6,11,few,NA,TGTGCCAGCGTTCAAAACACTGAAGCTTTCTTT,CASVQNTEAFF
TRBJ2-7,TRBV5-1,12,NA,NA,TGCGCCAGCAGCTTGGGAGACAGGGAGCAGTACTTC,CASSLGDREQYF
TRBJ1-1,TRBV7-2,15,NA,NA,TGTGCCAGCAGCTTCAAGGGGGGGCGAGGAACTGAAGCTTTCTTT,CASSFKGGRGTEAFF
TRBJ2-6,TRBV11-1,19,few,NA,TGTGCCAGCCGGGGCGGAGGGAAAATGGGACTCTCTGGGGCCAACGTCCTGACTTTC,CASRGGGKMGLSGANVLTF
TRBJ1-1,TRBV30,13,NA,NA,TGTGCCTGCCAGACAGGATTGAACACTGAAGCTTTCTTT,CACQTGLNTEAFF
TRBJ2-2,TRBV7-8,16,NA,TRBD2,TGTGCCAGCAGCTCACTAGCAGCGGGAAACACCGGGGAGCTGTTTTTT,CASSSLAAGNTGELFF
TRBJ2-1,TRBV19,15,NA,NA,TGTGCCAGCCGGCCGACGGGGAGCTCCTACAATGAGCAGTTCTTC,CASRPTGSSYNEQFF
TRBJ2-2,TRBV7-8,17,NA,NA,TGTGCCAGCAGCTTTCGCACCCGACAGTTTAATACCGGGGAGCTGTTTTTT,CASSFRTRQFNTGELFF
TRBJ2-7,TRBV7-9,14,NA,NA,TGTGCCAGCAGCAGAAGGCGGGACTCCGGGAAGCAGTACTTC,CASSRRRDSGKQYF
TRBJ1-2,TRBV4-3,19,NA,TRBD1,TGCGCCAGCAGCCAAGATCTACTTTTTTCCGAAACAGGGGTGTCTGGCTACACCTTC,CASSQDLLFSETGVSGYTF
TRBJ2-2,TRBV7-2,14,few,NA,TGTGCCAGCAGCTTAGAGTCCTATTCCGGGGAGCTGTTTTTT,CASSLESYSGELFF
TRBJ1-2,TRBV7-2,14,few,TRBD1,TGTGCCAGCAGCTTAGCTGGACAGGGTGTAGGCTACACCTTC,CASSLAGQGVGYTF
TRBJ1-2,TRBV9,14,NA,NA,TGTGCCAGCCGTGGATACGGGGGAGCCTATGGCTACACCTTC,CASRGYGGAYGYTF
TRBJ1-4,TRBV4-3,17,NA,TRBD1,TGCGCCAGCAGCCAAGATTCAAACAGGGGAGTGGGAGAAAAACTGTTTTTT,CASSQDSNRGVGEKLFF